This T cell receptor (beta chain) was identified during a study of preoperative IRX-2 immunotherapy in early breast cancer (dated by TCRdb to the late 2010s). A remark on this clone: Its binding antigen is unknown. Per-nucleotide qualities are absent, and no much larger clonotype sits a single base away.

Explained via the paper, the treatment or condition label denotes: preoperative locoregional IRX-2 cytokine immunotherapy. The samples were obtained from a phase Ib study that tested preoperative, locoregional IRX-2 cytokine immunotherapy designed to prime immune responses. Before surgery, IRX-2 was given to the donors, who were patients with early-stage breast cancer. The germline V gene yields SQVTM for CDR1 and ANQGSEA for CDR2. Trimming leaves V shorter by 4 bases and J shorter by 1 base, with the junction holding 3 bases beyond the gene matches. Spanning cysteine to phenylalanine, the CDR3 consists of 14 amino acids. Only the CDR3 part of the read is kept: 42 bases, read in frame from the first base. Library preparation was by the immunoSEQ multiplex PCR assay. TCRdb provides this immuneACCESS table in a form limited to in-frame rearrangements. Some clones are lacking; in checked studies, under half of them reflect an unresolved V gene, and why the rest are absent is not known. For this sample the table gives roughly 2,000 clones, of which about 81% were detected only once. The top ten clones comprise about 6% of the sample.

The sample in question was tumor tissue, obtained before IRX-2 immunotherapy. The receptor chain draws on TRBV29-1 and TRBJ2-3; 9 central bases correspond to TRBD1. The source is a human donor with breast cancer. The nucleotide sequence is TGCAGCGTTGTCCGGACAGGGGGCACAGATACGCAGTATTTT. It translates as CSVVRTGGTDTQYF.